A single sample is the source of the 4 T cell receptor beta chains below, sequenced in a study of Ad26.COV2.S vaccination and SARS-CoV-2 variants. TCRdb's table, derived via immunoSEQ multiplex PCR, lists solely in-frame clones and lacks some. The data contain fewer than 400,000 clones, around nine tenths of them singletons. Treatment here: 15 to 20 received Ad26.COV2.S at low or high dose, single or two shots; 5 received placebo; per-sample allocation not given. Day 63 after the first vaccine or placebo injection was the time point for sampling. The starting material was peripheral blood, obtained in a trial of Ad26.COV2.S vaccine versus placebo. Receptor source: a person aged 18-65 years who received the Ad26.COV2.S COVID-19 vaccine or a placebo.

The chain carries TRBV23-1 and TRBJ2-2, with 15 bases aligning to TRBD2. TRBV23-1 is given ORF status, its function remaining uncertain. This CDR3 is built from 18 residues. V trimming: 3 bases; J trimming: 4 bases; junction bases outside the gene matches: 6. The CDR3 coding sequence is TGCGCCAGCAGTCACCGGACTAGCGGGAGGGCCAGCACCGGGGAGCTGTTTTTT. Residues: CASSHRTSGRASTGELFF.

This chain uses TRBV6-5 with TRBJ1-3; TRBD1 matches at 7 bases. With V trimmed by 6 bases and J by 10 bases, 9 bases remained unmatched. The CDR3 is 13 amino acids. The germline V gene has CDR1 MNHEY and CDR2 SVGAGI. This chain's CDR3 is CASRTGPRGTIYF. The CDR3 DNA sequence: TGTGCCAGCAGGACAGGGCCCCGAGGGACCATATATTTT.

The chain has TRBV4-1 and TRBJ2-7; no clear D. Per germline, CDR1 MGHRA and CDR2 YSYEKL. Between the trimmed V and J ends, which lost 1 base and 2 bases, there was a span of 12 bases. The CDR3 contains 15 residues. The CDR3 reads CASSQGNRVPYEQYF. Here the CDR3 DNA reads TGCGCCAGCAGCCAAGGCAATAGGGTTCCCTACGAGCAGTACTTC.

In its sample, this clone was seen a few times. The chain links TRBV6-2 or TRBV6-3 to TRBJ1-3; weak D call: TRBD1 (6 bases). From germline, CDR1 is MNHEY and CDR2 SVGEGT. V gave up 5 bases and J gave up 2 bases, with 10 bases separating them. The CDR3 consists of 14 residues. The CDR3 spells CASSTGTPGNTIYF. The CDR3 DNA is TGTGCCAGCAGTACCGGGACACCTGGAAACACCATATATTTT.